These 10 T cell receptor beta chains came from one sample sequenced in a study of CD8 T cells in ankylosing spondylitis. TCRdb redid the calling of the 5' RACE reads with MiXCR, one entry per CDR3 protein. In the table there are tens of thousands of distinct CDR3 sequences, over 9% of which are singletons. The sequenced material came from blood, either unsorted or a sorted T cell fraction (not recorded which). The receptors derive from a male donor with ankylosing spondylitis or in good health (not recorded which).

At least ten counts were recorded for this clonotype. V usage is TRBV27 and J usage is TRBJ2-7, with D maybe TRBD1 (6 bases). Germline-derived CDR1 and CDR2 are MNHEY and SMNVEV (reference sequence). The CDR3 totals 14 residues. V lost 8 bases and J 1 base, leaving 15 bases between the germline ends. The CDR3 here is CASRHHRDSYEQYF. The CDR3 region has the DNA TGTGCCAGCCGCCACCACAGGGATTCCTACGAGCAGTACTTC.

The chain combines TRBV27 with TRBJ1-2; weak D call: TRBD1 (5 bases). The germline CDR1 and CDR2 sequences are MNHEY and SMNVEV (reference sequence). Trimming stripped 3 bases from V and 8 bases from J, with 13 bases between. The CDR3 loop spans 13 amino acids. CDR3 bases: TGTGCCAGCAGTTTCCGGGGGTCGGGGGGCTACACCTTC. It codes for CASSFRGSGGYTF.

This clonotype was recorded many times. The rearrangement links TRBV6-1 to TRBJ2-7; D is perhaps TRBD1 (5 bases). The CDR3 runs 15 residues. The V gene's germline CDR1 is MNHNS and CDR2 SASEGT. V was shortened by 2 bases and J by 0 bases, with 11 bases between the two germline ends. CDR3 in DNA: TGTGCCAGCAGTGAATCTCGGACAACCTCCTACGAGCAGTACTTC. Translated: CASSESRTTSYEQYF.

V and J are TRBV29-1 and TRBJ2-1; TRBD2 matches at 7 bases. V shed 4 bases, J shed 0 bases, and the junction held 3 bases outside the gene matches. There are 14 residues in the CDR3. Germline V lookup: CDR1 SQVTM, CDR2 ANQGSEA. Written as DNA, the CDR3 is TGCAGCGTTGCCCGGGGGGACTCCTACAATGAGCAGTTCTTC. Residues: CSVARGDSYNEQFF.

This clonotype was picked up many times. This chain uses TRBV20-1 with TRBJ2-5; no clear D gene. Germline CDR1 reads DFQATT; CDR2 reads SNEGSKA (reference sequence). CDR3 length equals 13 residues. V lost 3 bases and J 3 bases, leaving 11 bases between the germline ends. This CDR3 is CSASLLVEETQYF. The CDR3 bases are TGCAGTGCTAGTTTGCTAGTGGAAGAGACCCAGTACTTC.

Many counts were recorded for this clonotype. The V and J genes are TRBV7-2 and TRBJ2-7; D not certain. V was clipped by 1 base and J by 1 base, with 8 bases between them. Per germline, CDR1 SGHTA and CDR2 FQGNSA. The CDR3 is 14 amino acids. The CDR3 sequence: CASSLGPQSYEQYF. The CDR3 DNA follows: TGTGCCAGCAGCTTAGGGCCCCAATCCTACGAGCAGTACTTC.

The rearrangement joins TRBV24-1 to TRBJ2-1; perhaps TRBD2 as D (6 bases). The CDR3 extends over 17 amino acids. Trimming cost V 3 bases and J 7 bases, with 21 bases left between them. Germline CDR1 KGHDR, CDR2 SFDVKD. CDR3 nucleotide sequence: TGTGCCACCAGTGATGGAAGCTTGTCGGGAGTGGGTAATGAGCAGTTCTTC. Encoded protein: CATSDGSLSGVGNEQFF.

This clonotype was recorded at least ten times. The chain links TRBV18 to TRBJ1-3; TRBD1 is a possible D gene (5 bases). This CDR3 has 17 residues. The V gene lost 3 bases and the J gene lost 2 bases, with 17 bases spanning the gap. Germline V gene data show CDR1 as KGHSH and CDR2 as LQKENI. DNA for the CDR3: TGTGCCAGCTCACCTTCCGTTGGAGGGGACGCTGGAAACACCATATATTTT. This gives the protein CASSPSVGGDAGNTIYF.

This clonotype appeared many times. The chain joins TRBV12-3 or TRBV12-4 to TRBJ1-5; D remains ambiguous. V dropped 3 bases and J dropped 1 base, with 10 bases sitting between them. The CDR3 length is 15 residues. The CDR3: CASSLNLLSNQPQHF. The CDR3 nucleotides read TGTGCCAGCAGTTTGAACCTACTAAGCAATCAGCCCCAGCATTTT.

This clonotype was observed at least ten times. The chain carries TRBV3-1 and TRBJ1-2; D unresolved. Germline V gene lookup returns CDR1 LGHDT and CDR2 YNNKEL (reference sequence). The CDR3 contains 14 residues. Trimming removed 6 bases at V and 0 bases at J, with 11 bases between. CDR3 DNA: TGTGCCAGCAGGGCAGGCGGAGCTAACTATGGCTACACCTTC. It translates to CASRAGGANYGYTF. Full variable domain (outside the CDR3, taken from reference TRBV3-1 and TRBJ1-2): DTAVSQTPKYLVTQMGNDKSIKCEQNLGHDTMYWYKQDSKKFLKIMFSYNNKELIINETVPNRFSPKSPDKAHLNLHINSLELGDSAVYFCASRAGGANYGYTFGSGTRLTVV.